The rows below give T cell receptor beta chains drawn from one sample of a study of shared clonotypes between healthy human individuals. The table came from immunoSEQ multiplex PCR; TCRdb's copy has only in-frame clones and leaves some out. Of 800,000 to 1,200,000 clones in the sample, around 78% were seen once. Sequencing was done on a sample of memory CD4+ T cells from PBMCs. These receptors originate from a man between 18 and 29 years old in good health. Some clones in this sample may be carry-over from other donors' samples. Both conserved end residues are part of each CDR3. The order of the fields is CDR3 protein, CDR3 DNA, clone size, V gene, D gene, J gene. The D gene is left open where the match is weak. Only part of the rows carry a size: once, few, many, or a class if the clone is expanded.

CAISESRVSYGYTF TGTGCCATCAGTGAGTCGCGAGTTTCCTATGGCTACACCTTC - TRBV10-3 - TRBJ1-2
CASSLAGGLNQPQHF TGTGCCAGCAGCTTAGCTGGGGGATTGAATCAGCCCCAGCATTTT - TRBV7-9 - TRBJ1-5
CAISFRGTAYEQYF TGTGCCATCAGCTTCAGGGGGACTGCCTACGAGCAGTACTTC - TRBV10-3 - TRBJ2-7
CASSAPTSGNTYEQYF TGTGCCAGCAGCGCGCCGACTAGCGGGAACACCTACGAGCAGTACTTC once TRBV9 TRBD2 TRBJ2-7
CASSFYSTDTQYF TGCGCCAGCAGCTTCTACAGCACAGATACGCAGTATTTT - TRBV5-1 - TRBJ2-3
CASSFGQGAYGYTF TGTGCCAGCAGTTTCGGACAGGGGGCCTATGGCTACACCTTC - TRBV28 TRBD1 TRBJ1-2
CASTQTGGSNQPQHF TGTGCCAGCACCCAAACGGGTGGCAGCAATCAGCCCCAGCATTTT - TRBV6-5 - TRBJ1-5
CSAQGREKLFF TGCAGTGCGCAGGGGAGGGAAAAACTGTTTTTT - TRBV20-1 - TRBJ1-4
CASSHAGLAGSYEQYF TGCGCCAGCAGCCACGCCGGACTAGCGGGATCCTACGAGCAGTACTTC once TRBV4-1 TRBD2 TRBJ2-7
CASSAQDSYGYTF TGTGCCAGCAGCGCACAGGACAGCTATGGCTACACCTTC many TRBV9 - TRBJ1-2
CASSFRGGSYNEQFF TGTGCCAGCAGCTTTCGGGGGGGCTCCTACAATGAGCAGTTCTTC many TRBV11-3 TRBD2 TRBJ2-1
CASSLVGANVLTF TGTGCCAGCAGCTTAGTCGGGGCCAACGTCCTGACTTTC - TRBV7-9 - TRBJ2-6
CASSTGVGTVLDYEKLFF TGTGCCAGTAGTACGGGCGTTGGGACAGTATTGGATTATGAAAAACTGTTTTTT - TRBV19 TRBD1 TRBJ1-4
CASSTSDTQYF TGTGCCAGCAGCACGTCAGATACGCAGTATTTT - TRBV7-8 - TRBJ2-3
CASSITMANYGYTF TGTGCCAGTAGTATAACGATGGCTAACTATGGCTACACCTTC many TRBV19 - TRBJ1-2
CSVVRDRGTGELFF TGCAGCGTTGTCCGGGACAGGGGGACCGGGGAGCTGTTTTTT - TRBV29-1 TRBD1 TRBJ2-2
CASSPSGSYNEQFF TGTGCCAGCAGCCCTAGCGGCTCCTACAATGAGCAGTTCTTC - TRBV7-9 TRBD2 TRBJ2-1
CASSQAGTASDTQYF TGCGCCAGCAGCCAAGCGGGGACCGCCTCGGATACGCAGTATTTT few TRBV4-1 - TRBJ2-3
CASSPRLAGIAEQYF TGTGCCAGCAGTCCCCGACTAGCGGGAATAGCCGAGCAGTACTTC - TRBV27 TRBD2 TRBJ2-7
CASSVGPGENPDTQYF TGTGCCAGCAGCGTAGGTCCAGGGGAAAACCCAGATACGCAGTATTTT - TRBV9 - TRBJ2-3
CASSPPGARDYEQYF TGTGCCAGCAGTCCGCCCGGGGCCAGGGACTACGAGCAGTACTTC - TRBV6-6 - TRBJ2-7
CASVGEGRYEQYF TGTGCCAGCGTGGGGGAGGGCCGGTACGAGCAGTACTTC - TRBV6-1 TRBD2 TRBJ2-7
CASSLGGGAGSSSYEQYF TGTGCCAGCAGTCTGGGTGGGGGAGCAGGGAGTTCTAGCTACGAGCAGTACTTC - TRBV27 - TRBJ2-7
CASSKVKAQGTCGNTIYF TGTGCCAGCAGCAAAGTTAAGGCACAGGGGACATGCGGAAACACCATATATTTT - TRBV21-1 - TRBJ1-3
CASSPWTGGSDEQYF TGTGCCAGCAGCCCCTGGACAGGGGGCTCCGACGAGCAGTACTTC - TRBV11-2 TRBD1 TRBJ2-7
CASRQITPGAGNTIYF TGTGCCAGCAGACAAATAACTCCAGGAGCTGGAAACACCATATATTTT few TRBV4-2 - TRBJ1-3
CASSLRVPGSGNTIYF TGTGCCAGCAGTCTCCGGGTTCCAGGCTCTGGAAACACCATATATTTT - TRBV27 - TRBJ1-3
CASSFDQPQHF TGTGCCAGCAGTTTCGATCAGCCCCAGCATTTT - TRBV6-1 - TRBJ1-5
CASSLYDRGKETQYF TGTGCCAGCAGTTTATACGACAGGGGAAAAGAGACCCAGTACTTC - TRBV28 TRBD1 TRBJ2-5
CASSSGDRGYGYTF TGCGCCAGCAGCTCAGGGGATAGGGGCTATGGCTACACCTTC - TRBV5-1 - TRBJ1-2
CASSVLGRGETQYF TGTGCCAGCAGTGTCCTAGGCAGGGGAGAGACCCAGTACTTC few TRBV2 - TRBJ2-5
CASSRTQGAWTEAFF TGTGCCAGCAGCAGAACACAGGGGGCATGGACTGAAGCTTTCTTT - TRBV5-5 TRBD1 TRBJ1-1
CASSEFAGGADTQYF TGTGCCAGCAGTGAGTTCGCGGGTGGGGCAGATACGCAGTATTTT - TRBV6-4 - TRBJ2-3
CASSPPWGANTQYF TGTGCCAGCAGCCCCCCTTGGGGAGCGAATACGCAGTATTTT - TRBV7-8 - TRBJ2-3
CASSSSRSSGAYTGELFF TGTGCCAGCAGTTCCTCCCGCTCGTCGGGAGCGTACACCGGGGAGCTGTTTTTT - TRBV28 - TRBJ2-2
CASGPERSITEAFF TGCGCCAGCGGGCCCGAAAGATCGATCACTGAAGCTTTCTTT few TRBV5-1 - TRBJ1-1
CASSPGGGSRETQYF TGTGCCAGCAGTCCCGGGGGCGGGAGCAGAGAGACCCAGTACTTC - TRBV2 - TRBJ2-5
CASSLGIAGGPYEQYF TGTGCCAGCAGCTTGGGGATTGCGGGAGGGCCTTACGAGCAGTACTTC few TRBV5-4 TRBD2 TRBJ2-7
CASSQSSDAFF TGTGCCAGCAGCCAAAGTAGCGACGCTTTCTTT few TRBV7-9 - TRBJ1-1
CASSVAGGQYNEQFF TGTGCCAGCAGCGTAGCGGGGGGACAGTACAATGAGCAGTTCTTC - TRBV9 - TRBJ2-1
CASSFSTGTGALGTEAFF TGCGCCAGCAGCTTCTCTACCGGGACAGGGGCCCTCGGAACTGAAGCTTTCTTT - TRBV5-1 TRBD1 TRBJ1-1
CASSLAHGDEQFF TGTGCCAGCAGCTTAGCGCACGGGGATGAGCAGTTCTTC few TRBV7-7 - TRBJ2-1
CASSPGHNAETQYF TGTGCCAGCAGCCCGGGACACAACGCAGAGACCCAGTACTTC - TRBV7-3 - TRBJ2-5
CASRLVVGLGRYTQYF TGTGCAAGTCGCTTAGTGGTTGGTCTCGGTCGCTATACGCAGTATTTT - TRBV12-2 - TRBJ2-3
CASRGPGQGADTQYF TGTGCCAGCAGGGGGCCGGGACAGGGTGCAGATACGCAGTATTTT - TRBV28 TRBD1 TRBJ2-3
CAYVAGLYQETQYF TGTGCCTATGTAGCGGGATTGTACCAAGAGACCCAGTACTTC - TRBV30 TRBD2 TRBJ2-5
CASSSGGLGYGYTF TGTGCCAGCAGCTCTGGAGGGTTGGGCTATGGCTACACCTTC - TRBV5-5 - TRBJ1-2
CASSLFSQAKNIQYF TGTGCCAGCAGTTTATTTTCCCAAGCCAAAAACATTCAGTACTTC - TRBV28 - TRBJ2-4
CASSAAQVPKNIQYF TGTGCCAGCAGTGCGGCCCAAGTCCCCAAAAACATTCAGTACTTC - TRBV2 - TRBJ2-4
CASSLFGGRSGYTF TGTGCCAGCAGTTTATTCGGGGGGCGGAGTGGCTACACCTTC - TRBV28 - TRBJ1-2
CASSAGTGGETQYF TGCGCCAGCAGCGCAGGGACAGGGGGTGAGACCCAGTACTTC - TRBV5-1 TRBD1 TRBJ2-5